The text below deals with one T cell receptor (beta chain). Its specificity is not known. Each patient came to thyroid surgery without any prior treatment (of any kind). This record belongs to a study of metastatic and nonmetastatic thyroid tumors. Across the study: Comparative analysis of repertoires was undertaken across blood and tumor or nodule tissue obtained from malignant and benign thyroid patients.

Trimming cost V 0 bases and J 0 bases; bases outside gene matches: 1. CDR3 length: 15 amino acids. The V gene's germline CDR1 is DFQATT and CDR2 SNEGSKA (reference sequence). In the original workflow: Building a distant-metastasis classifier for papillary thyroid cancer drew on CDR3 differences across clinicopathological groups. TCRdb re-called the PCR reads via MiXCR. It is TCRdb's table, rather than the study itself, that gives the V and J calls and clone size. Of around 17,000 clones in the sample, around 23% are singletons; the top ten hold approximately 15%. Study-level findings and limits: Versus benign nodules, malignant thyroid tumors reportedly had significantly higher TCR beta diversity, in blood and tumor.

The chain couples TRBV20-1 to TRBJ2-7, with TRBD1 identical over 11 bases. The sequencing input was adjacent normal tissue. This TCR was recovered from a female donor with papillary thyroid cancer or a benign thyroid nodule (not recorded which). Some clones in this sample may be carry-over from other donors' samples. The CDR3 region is CSAREGTGGSYEQYF. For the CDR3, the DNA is TGCAGTGCTAGAGAAGGGACAGGGGGCTCCTACGAGCAGTACTTC.